A single T cell receptor beta chain is shown here with its context. Its target is not known. This sample was taken from a study of T-cell memory formation after mild COVID-19. At the level of the study: Largely donor-specific sequence clusters came from a couple of donors. Study-wide findings and caveats: Day 37-peaking second-wave clones had unconfirmed SARS-CoV-2 specificity.

The ends lost 3 bases at V and 0 bases at J; junction bases unmatched: 7. The CDR3 length is 17 residues. Constant-segment primers were used for 5'RACE, and the resulting TCR alpha and TCR beta cDNA libraries carried sample barcodes and UMIs. Each CDR3 protein gets one entry after TCRdb re-called the 5' RACE reads with MiXCR. The table has roughly 450,000 distinct CDR3 sequences, 15% to 20% seen once. Specimen: PBMCs or a T cell subset sorted from them (not recorded which). The clonotype originates from an adult woman who had mild COVID-19 (a few samples of this study predate the infection). Cell type and time point are not known. The rearrangement uses TRBV12-3 or TRBV12-4 and TRBJ2-3; 9 nucleotides line up with TRBD2. The CDR3: CASSFLRLAASTDTQYF. CDR3 sequence (DNA): TGTGCCAGCAGTTTCCTAAGACTAGCGGCCAGCACAGATACGCAGTATTTT.